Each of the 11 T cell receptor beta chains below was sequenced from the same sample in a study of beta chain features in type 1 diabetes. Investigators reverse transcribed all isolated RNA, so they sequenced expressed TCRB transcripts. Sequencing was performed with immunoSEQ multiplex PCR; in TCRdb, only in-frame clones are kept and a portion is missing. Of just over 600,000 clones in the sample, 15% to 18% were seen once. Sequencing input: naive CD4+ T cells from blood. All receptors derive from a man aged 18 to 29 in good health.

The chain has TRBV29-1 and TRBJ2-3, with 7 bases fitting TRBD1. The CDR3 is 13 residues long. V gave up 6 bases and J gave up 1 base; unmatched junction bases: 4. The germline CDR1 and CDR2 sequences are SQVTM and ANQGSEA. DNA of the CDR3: TGCAGCGTGCAGGGGGTGGGCACAGATACGCAGTATTTT. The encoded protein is CSVQGVGTDTQYF.

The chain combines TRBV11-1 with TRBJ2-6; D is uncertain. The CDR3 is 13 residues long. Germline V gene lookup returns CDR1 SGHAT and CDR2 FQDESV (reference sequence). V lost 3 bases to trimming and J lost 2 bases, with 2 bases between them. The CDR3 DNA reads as TGTGCCAGCAGCTTTGCTGGGGCCAACGTCCTGACTTTC. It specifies CASSFAGANVLTF.

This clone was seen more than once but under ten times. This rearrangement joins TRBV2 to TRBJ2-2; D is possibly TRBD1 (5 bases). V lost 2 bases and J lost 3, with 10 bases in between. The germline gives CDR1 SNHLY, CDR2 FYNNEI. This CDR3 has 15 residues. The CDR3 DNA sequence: TGTGCCAGCAGTGAATGGGCCAGGGACACCGGGGAGCTGTTTTTT. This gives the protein CASSEWARDTGELFF.

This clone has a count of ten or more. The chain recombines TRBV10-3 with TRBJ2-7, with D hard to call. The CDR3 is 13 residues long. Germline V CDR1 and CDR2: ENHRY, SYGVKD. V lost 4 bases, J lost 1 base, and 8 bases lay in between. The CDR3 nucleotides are TGTGCCATCAGTGCTTACAGTTCCTACGAGCAGTACTTC. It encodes CAISAYSSYEQYF.

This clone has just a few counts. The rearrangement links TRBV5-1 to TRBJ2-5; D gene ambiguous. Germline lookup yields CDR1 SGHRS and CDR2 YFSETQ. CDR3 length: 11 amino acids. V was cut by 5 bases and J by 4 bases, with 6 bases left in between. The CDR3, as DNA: TGCGCCAGCAGGAAGACAGAGACCCAGTACTTC. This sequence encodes CASRKTETQYF.

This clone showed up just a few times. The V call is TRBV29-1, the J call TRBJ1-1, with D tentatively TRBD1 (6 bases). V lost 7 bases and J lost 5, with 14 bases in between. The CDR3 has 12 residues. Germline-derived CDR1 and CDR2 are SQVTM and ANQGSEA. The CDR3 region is CSALTGLTEAFF. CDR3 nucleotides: TGCAGCGCCCTTACAGGGTTGACTGAAGCTTTCTTT.

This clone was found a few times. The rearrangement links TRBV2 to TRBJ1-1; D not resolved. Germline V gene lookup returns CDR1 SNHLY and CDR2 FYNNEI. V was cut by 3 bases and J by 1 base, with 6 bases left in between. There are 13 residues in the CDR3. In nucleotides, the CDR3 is TGTGCCAGCAGTGATGGCAAGAACACTGAAGCTTTCTTT. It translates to CASSDGKNTEAFF.

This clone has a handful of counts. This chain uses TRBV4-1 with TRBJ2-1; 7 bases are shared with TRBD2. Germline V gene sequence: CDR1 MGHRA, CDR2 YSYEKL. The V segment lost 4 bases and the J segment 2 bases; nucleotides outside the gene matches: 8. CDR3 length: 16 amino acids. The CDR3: CASSPLPGGTYNEQFF. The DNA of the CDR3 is TGCGCCAGCAGCCCTCTACCGGGGGGAACCTACAATGAGCAGTTCTTC.

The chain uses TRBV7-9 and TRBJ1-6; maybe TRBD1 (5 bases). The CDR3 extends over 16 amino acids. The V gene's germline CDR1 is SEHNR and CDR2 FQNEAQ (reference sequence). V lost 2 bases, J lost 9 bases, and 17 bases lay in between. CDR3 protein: CASSLRGEGRISPLHF. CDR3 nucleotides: TGTGCCAGCAGCTTAAGGGGTGAGGGTAGGATTTCACCCCTCCACTTT.

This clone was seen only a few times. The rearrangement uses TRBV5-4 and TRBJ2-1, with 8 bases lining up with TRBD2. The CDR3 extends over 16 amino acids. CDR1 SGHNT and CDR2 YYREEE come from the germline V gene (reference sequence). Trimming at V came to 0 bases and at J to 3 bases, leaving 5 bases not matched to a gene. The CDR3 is CASSLVGRGDYNEQFF. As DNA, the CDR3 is TGTGCCAGCAGCTTGGTTGGGCGGGGGGACTACAATGAGCAGTTCTTC.

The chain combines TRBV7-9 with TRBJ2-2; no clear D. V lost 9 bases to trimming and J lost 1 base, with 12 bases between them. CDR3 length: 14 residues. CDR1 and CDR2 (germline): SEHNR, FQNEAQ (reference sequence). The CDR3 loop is CARAKSGNTGELFF. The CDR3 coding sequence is TGTGCCAGGGCCAAGTCAGGGAACACCGGGGAGCTGTTTTTT.